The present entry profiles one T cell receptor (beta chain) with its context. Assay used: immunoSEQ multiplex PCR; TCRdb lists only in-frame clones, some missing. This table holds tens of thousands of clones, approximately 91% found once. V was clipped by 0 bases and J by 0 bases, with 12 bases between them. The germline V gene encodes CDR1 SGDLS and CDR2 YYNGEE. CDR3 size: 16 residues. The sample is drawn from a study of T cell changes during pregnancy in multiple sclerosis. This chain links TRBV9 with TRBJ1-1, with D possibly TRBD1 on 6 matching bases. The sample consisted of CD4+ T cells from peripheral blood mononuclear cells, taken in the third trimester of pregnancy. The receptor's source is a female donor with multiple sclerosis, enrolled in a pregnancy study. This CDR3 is CASSVVPAGVNTEAFF. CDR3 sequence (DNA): TGTGCCAGCAGCGTAGTTCCGGCAGGGGTGAACACTGAAGCTTTCTTT.